A single sample is the source of the 20 T cell receptor beta chains below, sequenced in a study of human T cells and chemical hapten exposure. Time point denoted: pre-sensitization, week 0. Indicated treatment: therapeutic diphenylcyclopropenone sensitization with weekly scalp DPC. TCRdb used MiXCR to reprocess the RACE reads, holding one entry per CDR3 protein. The sample contains fewer than 300,000 distinct CDR3 sequences, just under 8% of which appear only once. Sequencing used whole blood, obtained in connection with sensitization to the hapten diphenylcyclopropenone (DPC). These receptors came from a man between 18 and 29 years old with alopecia areata. Some clones in this sample may be carry-over from other donors' samples.

Ten or more counts support this clonotype. The gene calls are TRBV7-9 and TRBJ2-7; possible D gene TRBD2, 7 bases. Germline V lookup: CDR1 SEHNR, CDR2 FQNEAQ (reference sequence). This CDR3 region has 15 residues. Trimming left V 8 bases short and J 4 bases short, with 21 bases between. The CDR3 reads CASRLWGGPHYEQYV. In nucleotides, the CDR3 is TGTGCCAGCCGTCTTTGGGGGGGGCCCCATTACGAGCAGTACGTC.

This clonotype was seen ten or more times. CDR3 nucleotides: TGTGCCAGCAGTTCCCCCGGGTACGAGCAGTACTTC. This sequence encodes CASSSPGYEQYF. The chain employs TRBV28 and TRBJ2-7; no clear D. CDR3 size: 12 residues. Germline CDR1 is MDHEN and CDR2 is SYDVKM. Trimming shortened V by 4 bases and J by 4 bases, and 8 bases separated the two germline ends.

This clonotype has a handful of counts. The rearrangement joins TRBV29-1 to TRBJ1-1, with D possibly matching TRBD1 (5 bases). CDR1 is SQVTM and CDR2 is ANQGSEA in the germline V gene. The CDR3 contains 13 residues. Trimming took 4 bases from V and 1 from J, leaving 10 bases between them. The chain's CDR3 is CSVVSQANTEAFF. The CDR3 DNA reads as TGCAGCGTTGTATCACAGGCGAACACTGAAGCTTTCTTT.

The chain couples TRBV20-1 to TRBJ2-5; D tentatively reads TRBD1 or TRBD2 (5 bases each). Germline CDR1 DFQATT, CDR2 SNEGSKA (reference sequence). This CDR3 is built from 15 residues. V lost 1 base and J lost 5, with 17 bases in between. DNA for the CDR3: TGCAGTGCTAGAGCAGCGGCATCGAAGGGGGAGACCCAGTACTTC. This translates into CSARAAASKGETQYF.

The rearrangement uses TRBV4-3 and TRBJ1-6; D possibly corresponds to TRBD1 (6 bases). V lost 6 bases and J 0 bases, leaving 9 bases between the germline ends. Germline V CDR1 and CDR2: LGHNA, YSLEER. The length of the CDR3 is 15 residues. This CDR3 reads CASRWDTSYNSPLHF. The CDR3 DNA reads TGCGCCAGCAGATGGGACACCTCCTATAATTCACCCCTCCACTTT.

In this sample, this clonotype turned up a few times. This chain uses TRBV2 with TRBJ2-7; 8 positions match TRBD2. The CDR3 has 14 residues. Germline values: CDR1 SNHLY, CDR2 FYNNEI. The J segment lost 2 bases and the V segment lost 6 bases, leaving 6 bases of the junction unmatched. In DNA form, the CDR3 reads TGTGCCAGCAGCGTTCTAGCGGGTCCCTACGAGCAGTACGTC. Encoded protein: CASSVLAGPYEQYV.

The chain couples TRBV12-3 or TRBV12-4 to TRBJ1-5, with D perhaps matching TRBD1 (5 bases). The CDR3 has 16 amino acids. V lost 6 bases to trimming and J lost 1 base, with 16 bases between them. CDR3 sequence (DNA): TGTGCCAGCAGACTTGGGGACGTAAAAAGCAATCAGCCCCAGCATTTT. It is translated as CASRLGDVKSNQPQHF.

This clonotype was picked up many times. J is TRBJ2-3 and V is TRBV6-2 or TRBV6-3; TRBD2 agrees at 7 bases. The germline V gene encodes CDR1 MNHEY and CDR2 SVGEGT. This CDR3 has 15 amino acids. Trimming cost V 5 bases and J 0 bases; bases outside gene matches: 5. CDR3 nucleotides: TGTGCCAGCAGTCCCGGGGGGTTAAGCACAGATACGCAGTATTTT. Encoded protein: CASSPGGLSTDTQYF.

This clonotype was counted a few times. The chain employs TRBV11-2 and TRBJ1-5; no reliable D call. The CDR3 has 14 residues. The germline CDR1 and CDR2 sequences are SGHAT and FQNNGV. Deletions cut 1 base from V and 4 bases from J, with 8 bases between. CDR3 sequence (DNA): TGTGCCAGCAGCTTAGGCACTCCAAATCAGCCCCAGCATTTT. This gives the protein CASSLGTPNQPQHF.

This clonotype turned up a few times. The rearrangement links TRBV28 to TRBJ2-5, with TRBD2 matching over 14 bases. Germline CDR1 reads MDHEN; CDR2 reads SYDVKM. After removal of 4 bases from V and 4 bases from J, the junction contained 5 bases not matched to a gene. This CDR3 spans 16 amino acids. In DNA, the CDR3 is TGTGCCAGCAGTTCCCCGGGACTAGCGGGGGTAGAGACCCAGTACTTC. Its protein product is CASSSPGLAGVETQYF.

This clonotype was seen a few times. This chain connects TRBV6-2 or TRBV6-3 to TRBJ1-2, with D possibly TRBD1 on 5 matching bases. V dropped 9 bases and J dropped 3 bases, with 14 bases sitting between them. CDR3 size: 13 residues. The germline CDR1 and CDR2 sequences are MNHEY and SVGEGT. The CDR3 DNA sequence: TGTGCCAGTTCGGACAATAGGGACTATGGCTACACCTTC. The encoded protein is CASSDNRDYGYTF.

This clonotype showed up just a few times. The genes are TRBV20-1 and TRBJ2-3; D perhaps matches TRBD1 (6 bases). V lost 0 bases and J 0 bases, leaving 13 bases between the germline ends. Per the germline V gene, CDR1 is DFQATT and CDR2 is SNEGSKA (reference sequence). CDR3 length: 16 amino acids. The DNA of the CDR3 is TGCAGTGCTAGAGAAGACAGGCTTTTTAGCACAGATACGCAGTATTTT. Its translation: CSAREDRLFSTDTQYF.

This clonotype turned up a few times. The CDR3 reads CTSSQVLAGGPGADTQYF. In DNA, the CDR3 is TGCACCAGCAGCCAAGTGCTAGCGGGGGGGCCAGGTGCAGATACGCAGTATTTT. The chain is built from TRBV1 and TRBJ2-3; the table's D gene call, TRBD2, was not cross checked with the DNA. TRBV1 is labeled a pseudogene. The CDR3 contains 18 residues.

This clonotype was detected ten times or more. J is TRBJ1-6 and V is TRBV27; a weak D match, TRBD1 (6 bases). Germline V lookup: CDR1 MNHEY, CDR2 SMNVEV (reference sequence). The V and J ends lost 2 bases and 3 bases respectively, with 14 bases between them. This CDR3 region has 17 residues. CDR3 residues: CASSLVGQLIYNSPLHF. In nucleotides, the CDR3 is TGTGCCAGCAGTTTAGTTGGACAGCTAATCTATAATTCACCCCTCCACTTT.

This clonotype has more than one count but fewer than ten. The chain recombines TRBV29-1 with TRBJ2-1; D may match TRBD1 or TRBD2 (5 bases each). With 7 bases removed from V and 9 bases from J, the gap between germline ends came to 22 bases. In germline, CDR1 is SQVTM, CDR2 ANQGSEA. This CDR3 spans 14 amino acids. The CDR3 sequence: CSASTPGGGAEQFF. The CDR3 bases are TGCAGCGCTTCCACTCCTGGGGGTGGTGCTGAGCAGTTCTTC.

This clonotype was seen a handful of times. The chain links TRBV3-1 to TRBJ2-7, with D perhaps given as TRBD1 or TRBD2 (5 bases each). Trimming shortened V by 2 bases and J by 5 bases, and 13 bases separated the two germline ends. Germline V lookup: CDR1 LGHDT, CDR2 YNNKEL (reference sequence). The CDR3 spans 14 residues. This CDR3 reads CASSQRVGDHEQYV. The CDR3 bases are TGTGCCAGCAGCCAACGAGTAGGGGACCACGAGCAGTACGTC.

The rearrangement joins TRBV25-1 to TRBJ1-2; D gene uncertain. The CDR3 runs to 13 residues. CDR1 is MGHDK and CDR2 is SYGVNS in the germline V gene. Trimming took off 6 bases at V and 1 base at J, with 9 bases between the two ends. The CDR3 reads CASSDRNNYGYTF. The CDR3 coding sequence is TGTGCCAGCAGCGACCGAAATAACTATGGCTACACCTTC.

This clonotype occurred a few times. CDR3 loop: CSALQGDEQFF. CDR3 bases: TGCAGTGCTCTACAGGGGGATGAGCAGTTCTTC. The J gene is TRBJ2-1, the V gene TRBV20-1; 8 bases line up with TRBD1. The CDR3 covers 11 residues. Germline lookup yields CDR1 DFQATT and CDR2 SNEGSKA (reference sequence). Unmatched junction bases numbered 2, after V lost 5 bases and J lost 8 bases.

There are a few counts of this clonotype. The chain employs TRBV7-9 and TRBJ2-3; TRBD1 might be the D (6 bases). In germline, CDR1 is SEHNR, CDR2 FQNEAQ (reference sequence). V was clipped by 3 bases and J by 2 bases, with 21 bases between them. This CDR3 region has 18 residues. In nucleotides, the CDR3 is TGTGCCAGCAGCTTCATCCAACTTCCGGGACACTCCACAGATACGCAGTATTTT. Its translation: CASSFIQLPGHSTDTQYF.

This rearrangement joins TRBV12-3 or TRBV12-4 to TRBJ1-3, with TRBD1 matching 8 bases. The CDR3 covers 17 residues. Trimming cost V 4 bases and J 1 base; bases outside gene matches: 9. For the CDR3, the DNA is TGTGCCAGCAGTTCCGGACAGGGCCGTATTTCTGGAAACACCATATATTTT. Amino acid sequence: CASSSGQGRISGNTIYF.